These 13 T cell receptor beta chains came from one sample sequenced in a study of CD8 T cells in ankylosing spondylitis. Points from the study as a whole: A TCR beta motif of seven or eight highly homologous variants appeared characteristic of ankylosing spondylitis blood.

TCRdb re-analysed the 5' RACE reads in MiXCR, keeping a single row per CDR3 protein. The repertoire holds 350,000 to 550,000 distinct CDR3 sequences, with 25% to 30% as singletons. No antigens are known for them. The sequenced sample was blood, either unsorted or a sorted T cell fraction (not recorded which). These receptors were taken from a male donor with ankylosing spondylitis.

This clonotype has only a few counts. J is TRBJ2-3 and V is TRBV29-1; tentative D call: TRBD1 (5 bases). Germline V gene data show CDR1 as SQVTM and CDR2 as ANQGSEA. The CDR3 runs to 13 residues. V lost 7 bases and J lost 4, with 15 bases in between. DNA of the CDR3: TGCAGCGCCCCAGGGTCTTACCCAGATACGCAGTATTTT. This encodes CSAPGSYPDTQYF.

The chain employs TRBV7-9 and TRBJ2-3; 8 bases map to TRBD2. V dropped 0 bases and J dropped 4; count of bases not matched to a gene: 3. In germline, CDR1 is SEHNR, CDR2 FQNEAQ (reference sequence). The length of the CDR3 is 15 residues. CDR3 residues: CASSLASGTPDTQYF. The DNA for the CDR3 is TGTGCCAGCAGCTTAGCTAGCGGGACACCAGATACGCAGTATTTT.

The rearrangement links TRBV9 to TRBJ2-3, with D perhaps matching TRBD2 (5 bases). With 0 bases removed from V and 2 bases from J, the gap between germline ends came to 7 bases. The CDR3 loop spans 14 amino acids. Germline loops: CDR1 SGDLS, CDR2 YYNGEE. The CDR3 here is CASSVVGDTDTQYF. CDR3 in DNA: TGTGCCAGCAGCGTAGTCGGGGACACAGATACGCAGTATTTT.

The chain links TRBV20-1 to TRBJ1-1, with 11 bases lining up with TRBD1. Per germline, CDR1 DFQATT and CDR2 SNEGSKA (reference sequence). The CDR3 is 15 residues long. Trimming removed 3 bases from V and 5 bases from J; junction bases left unmatched: 8. This CDR3 reads CSASWDRGRRTEAFF. CDR3 coding DNA: TGCAGTGCTAGCTGGGACAGGGGGAGGCGGACTGAAGCTTTCTTT.

This clonotype was detected a few times. The chain employs TRBV27 and TRBJ1-1; D remains unclear. The V and J ends lost 3 bases and 1 base respectively, with 18 bases between them. The CDR3 consists of 17 residues. Germline V lookup: CDR1 MNHEY, CDR2 SMNVEV (reference sequence). The CDR3 region has the DNA TGTGCCAGCAGTTTTTGGGCAGGAGTTTCGTCGAACACTGAAGCTTTCTTT. Translated, it gives CASSFWAGVSSNTEAFF.

V and J are TRBV12-3 or TRBV12-4 and TRBJ1-1; D is uncertain. V lost 7 bases and J lost 3, with 15 bases in between. The CDR3 has 14 residues. The CDR3 region has the DNA TGTGCCAGCACCGGTTCGGGGTTATACACTGAAGCTTTCTTT. Protein: CASTGSGLYTEAFF.

The J gene is TRBJ2-5, the V gene TRBV20-1; 14 nucleotides match TRBD2. Germline-derived CDR1 and CDR2 are DFQATT and SNEGSKA (reference sequence). The CDR3 extends over 16 amino acids. V shed 3 bases and J 1 base; nucleotides not matched to a gene: 4. CDR3 in amino acids: CSASGTSGRLQETQYF. The DNA for the CDR3 is TGCAGTGCTAGTGGGACTAGCGGGAGACTCCAAGAGACCCAGTACTTC.

The J gene is TRBJ2-5, the V gene TRBV12-3 or TRBV12-4, with 8 bases aligning to TRBD1. The CDR3 sequence is 13 residues long. J lost 5 bases, V lost 4 bases, and 3 bases had no gene match. CDR3 residues: CASSYDRGETQYF. The CDR3 nucleotides are TGTGCCAGCAGTTACGACAGGGGTGAGACCCAGTACTTC.

The genes are TRBV24-1 and TRBJ2-1, with D perhaps TRBD2 (5 bases). Trimming took off 5 bases at V and 1 base at J, with 11 bases between the two ends. From germline, CDR1 is KGHDR and CDR2 SFDVKD. CDR3 length: 15 amino acids. The CDR3 region has the DNA TGTGCCACCAGTGGGGTGGGAGAATCCTACAATGAGCAGTTCTTC. Encoded protein: CATSGVGESYNEQFF.

This clonotype was seen a handful of times. The chain joins TRBV10-3 to TRBJ2-7; TRBD2 matches 8 bases. The CDR3 is made up of 14 amino acids. With 3 bases clipped from V and 2 bases from J, the junction kept 3 bases outside the gene matches. Looked up from germline, CDR1 is ENHRY and CDR2 is SYGVKD. The CDR3 is CAISDPGLAYEQYF. Written as DNA, the CDR3 is TGTGCCATCAGTGATCCGGGACTAGCCTACGAGCAGTACTTC.

In DNA, the CDR3 is TGCAGTGCTAGCGAGCCGGGACGCCGGAGGGATACGCAGTATTTT. Amino acids: CSASEPGRRRDTQYF. This sequence joins TRBV20-1 and TRBJ2-3; D assignment may be TRBD1 or TRBD2 (5 bases each). This CDR3 contains 15 residues. Germline lookup yields CDR1 DFQATT and CDR2 SNEGSKA (reference sequence). The V gene lost 3 bases and the J gene lost 6 bases, with 19 bases spanning the gap.

This sequence joins TRBV3-1 and TRBJ2-3; 8 bases are shared with TRBD2. Germline values: CDR1 LGHDT, CDR2 YNNKEL (reference sequence). V was pared by 0 bases and J by 2 bases, with 10 bases of the junction left unmatched. This CDR3 has 18 residues. CDR3 nucleotide sequence: TGTGCCAGCAGCCAAGATTCGCCCATAGCGGGGTTCACAGATACGCAGTATTTT. This sequence encodes CASSQDSPIAGFTDTQYF.

This chain connects TRBV7-9 to TRBJ2-3; 8 nucleotides line up with TRBD2. V trimming: 5 bases; J trimming: 1 base; junction bases outside the gene matches: 2. CDR3 length: 14 residues. CDR1 and CDR2 from the germline V gene are SEHNR and FQNEAQ (reference sequence). CDR3: CASSLLAGTDTQYF. The CDR3 region has the DNA TGTGCCAGCAGCCTACTAGCGGGCACAGATACGCAGTATTTT.